The clone carrying this T cell receptor beta chain showed up just a few times. Its specificity is unknown. This CDR3 spans 16 amino acids. V was trimmed by 0 bases and J by 4 bases, leaving 15 bases between them. From germline, CDR1 is SGHNT and CDR2 YENEEA. This entry comes from a study of primary melanoma T cells and metastatic recurrence. Study-level points and caveats: Independent of thickness, ulceration, mitotic rate and age, T-cell fraction reportedly predicted outcome. Regardless of ulceration, mitotic rate or nodal disease, >20% T-cell fraction appeared protective.

Sequencing used immunoSEQ multiplex PCR; TCRdb keeps in-frame clones, though not all of them. The table shows more than 1,000 clones, with approximately 86% occurring only once. Sequencing was done on a sample of melanoma tumor tissue. This sequence was found in a human donor with melanoma. V usage is TRBV11-3 and J usage is TRBJ2-5; D not resolved. DNA of the CDR3: TGTGCCAGCAGCTTAGATCCCGCCGGGTCCGGAGAGACCCAGTACTTC. Translated: CASSLDPAGSGETQYF.